The 5 T cell receptor beta chains given below trace back to one sample, sequenced in a study of T cells in Graves' hyperthyroidism and ophthalmopathy. RNA transcripts provided the source from which TCR beta CDR3 regions were amplified. Using the HTBI primer set, a first-round RT-PCR was run on the TCR CDR3. Using its own MiXCR run on the multiplex PCR reads, TCRdb lists one record per CDR3 protein. The top ten clones hold 8% to 8.5% of a sample with 600,000 or so distinct CDR3 sequences, 46% of them seen once. Sample: peripheral blood or thyroid tissue (not recorded which). The receptors derive from a woman between 18 and 29 years old with Graves' hyperthyroidism.

Only a few counts were recorded for this clonotype. This rearrangement joins TRBV7-9 to TRBJ2-3; 9 positions match TRBD2. V was clipped by 5 bases and J by 4 bases; unmatched bases: 10. The CDR3 loop spans 16 amino acids. Germline V lookup: CDR1 SEHNR, CDR2 FQNEAQ (reference sequence). The CDR3 DNA follows: TGTGCCAGCAGCCTCGACCGAGCGGGAGGAGCAGATACGCAGTATTTT. It is translated as CASSLDRAGGADTQYF.

This clonotype was counted ten times or more. The chain employs TRBV29-1 and TRBJ1-2; the D gene is possibly TRBD1 (5 bases). The CDR3 runs to 12 residues. The germline gives CDR1 SQVTM, CDR2 ANQGSEA. Deletions cut 3 bases from V and 8 bases from J, with 13 bases between. The CDR3 reads CSVDDSLYGYTF. CDR3 nucleotide sequence: TGCAGCGTTGACGACAGCTTATACGGCTACACCTTC.

A few counts support this clonotype. The chain carries TRBV9 and TRBJ2-7; D is possibly TRBD1 (6 bases). The germline V gene has CDR1 SGDLS and CDR2 YYNGEE. Between the trimmed V and J ends, which lost 7 bases and 0 bases, there was a span of 14 bases. The CDR3 spans 14 residues. The CDR3 bases are TGTGCCAGCTCACCCGACAGGAGCTCCTACGAGCAGTACTTC. It translates to CASSPDRSSYEQYF.

The chain carries TRBV2 and TRBJ1-2; possible D gene TRBD1, 5 bases. In germline, CDR1 is SNHLY, CDR2 FYNNEI. The V and J ends lost 9 bases and 2 bases respectively, with 25 bases between them. This CDR3 region has 17 residues. CDR3 protein: CASSYGNPRDPNYGYTF. CDR3 sequence (DNA): TGTGCCAGTAGCTACGGAAACCCCAGGGATCCCAACTATGGCTACACCTTC.

This clonotype was counted once. This chain links TRBV20-1 with TRBJ1-3, with D perhaps TRBD1 (6 bases). Per germline, CDR1 DFQATT and CDR2 SNEGSKA (reference sequence). This CDR3 contains 14 residues. Trimming pared 6 bases from V and 0 bases from J, leaving 12 bases between. CDR3 DNA sequence: TGCAGTGCCAAGGGGGGGACCTCTGGAAACACCATATATTTT. This sequence encodes CSAKGGTSGNTIYF.